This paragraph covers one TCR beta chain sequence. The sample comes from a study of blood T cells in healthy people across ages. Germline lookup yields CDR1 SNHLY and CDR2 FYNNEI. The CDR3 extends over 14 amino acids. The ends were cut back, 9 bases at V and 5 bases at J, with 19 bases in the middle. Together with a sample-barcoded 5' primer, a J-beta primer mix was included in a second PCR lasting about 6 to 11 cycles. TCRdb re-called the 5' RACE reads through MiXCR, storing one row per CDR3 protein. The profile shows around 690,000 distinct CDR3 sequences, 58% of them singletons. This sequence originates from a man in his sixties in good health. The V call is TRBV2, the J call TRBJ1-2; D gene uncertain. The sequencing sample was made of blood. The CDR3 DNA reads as TGTGCCAGTTCTCCGGGGTCAGTAACTTATGGCTACACCTTC. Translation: CASSPGSVTYGYTF.